This T cell receptor (beta chain) originates from a study of shared clonotypes between healthy human individuals. TCRdb's table, derived via immunoSEQ multiplex PCR, lists solely in-frame clones and lacks some. The sample lists about a million clones; approximately 72% were seen once. Note on this clone: The junction does not match germline at one end; this may be a read error.

Germline V gene data show CDR1 as LNHNV and CDR2 as YYDKDF (reference sequence). This CDR3 has 14 amino acids. The sequence derives from a man between 18 and 29 years old in good health. Sequenced material: memory CD4+ T cells sorted from blood. Subset reported: CD45RA-negative fraction. The V and J genes are TRBV15 and TRBJ1-1; TRBD1 matches at 7 bases. The CDR3 sequence: CASRFGTVNTEAFF. The CDR3 DNA sequence: TGTGCCTCCAGGTTTGGGACAGTGAACACTGAAGCTTTCTTT.